The 8 T cell receptor beta chains below all came from one sample that was sequenced in a study of identical twins. TCRdb re-called the 5' RACE reads with MiXCR, one entry per CDR3 protein. Of roughly 1.6 million distinct CDR3 sequences in the sample, about 31% were seen once. Specimen: cord blood. The receptors shown here come from a newborn girl in good health.

The chain has TRBV7-2 and TRBJ1-6, with D unresolved. V dropped 1 base and J dropped 0 bases, with 7 bases sitting between them. The germline gives CDR1 SGHTA, CDR2 FQGNSA. The CDR3 contains 16 residues. The CDR3 nucleotides are TGTGCCAGCAGCTTAGTGGCCCCCTCCTATAATTCACCCCTCCACTTT. It specifies CASSLVAPSYNSPLHF. The whole variable domain, filled in from reference TRBV7-2 and TRBJ1-6, reads GAGVSQSPSNKVTEKGKDVELRCDPISGHTALYWYRQSLGQGLEFLIYFQGNSAPDKSGLPSDRFSAERTGGSVSTLTIQRTQQEDSAVYLCASSLVAPSYNSPLHFGNGTRLTVT.

Only a few counts were recorded for this clonotype. The gene calls are TRBV20-1 and TRBJ2-3; TRBD2 agrees at 8 bases. The germline V gene encodes CDR1 DFQATT and CDR2 SNEGSKA (reference sequence). The CDR3 has 14 residues. V lost 5 bases, J lost 1 base, and 5 bases stayed unmatched. The CDR3 bases are TGCAGTGCTCCACCGGGACTAGGCACAGATACGCAGTATTTT. This encodes CSAPPGLGTDTQYF.

The chain joins TRBV28 to TRBJ2-5, with D possibly being TRBD1 or TRBD2 (6 bases each). Germline V CDR1 and CDR2: MDHEN, SYDVKM. V was shortened by 2 bases and J by 5 bases, with 21 bases between the two germline ends. The CDR3 extends over 17 amino acids. CDR3 DNA: TGTGCCAGCAGTTTACGCCCTCCCTTACTAGGGGGGGAGACCCAGTACTTC. It yields the protein CASSLRPPLLGGETQYF.

The rearrangement links TRBV12-3 or TRBV12-4 to TRBJ2-1; 7 bases map to TRBD2. Judging by the DNA end, TRBJ2-7 fits better; the J call may be wrong. The CDR3 runs 15 residues. The CDR3 nucleotides read TGTGCCAGCAGCCCGGGGGGATTCTCCTACAATGAGCAGTACTTC. Translated: CASSPGGFSYNEQYF.

The chain employs TRBV30 and TRBJ1-2; D is ambiguous. CDR1 and CDR2 from the germline V gene are GTSNPN and SVGIG (reference sequence). V dropped 2 bases and J dropped 8 bases, with 12 bases sitting between them. This CDR3 is 12 amino acids long. CDR3 in DNA: TGTGCCTGGAGTTCCACGGGAGGGGGCTACACCTTC. Residues: CAWSSTGGGYTF.

The chain employs TRBV12-3 or TRBV12-4 and TRBJ2-5; 7 nucleotides agree with TRBD2. V shed 5 bases and J 1 base; nucleotides not matched to a gene: 16. This CDR3 region has 18 residues. DNA of the CDR3: TGTGCCAGCAGTCCATCCTGGCGGGGGACTTCTGTCCAAGAGACCCAGTACTTC. It encodes CASSPSWRGTSVQETQYF.

In its sample, this clonotype was seen a few times. The chain is built from TRBV20-1 and TRBJ1-5; 7 bases align to TRBD1. Germline lookup yields CDR1 DFQATT and CDR2 SNEGSKA (reference sequence). Germline trimming cut 3 bases from V and 7 bases from J; bases unmatched to any gene: 9. The CDR3 extends over 14 amino acids. CDR3 sequence (DNA): TGCAGTGCTAGTCGACAGGGAGTGGGACAGCCCCAGCATTTT. This sequence encodes CSASRQGVGQPQHF.

The table lists this clonotype with a few counts. This chain joins TRBV19 and TRBJ1-6; D is unclear. Deletions cut 5 bases from V and 8 bases from J, with 13 bases between. The germline gives CDR1 LNHDA, CDR2 SQIVND (reference sequence). CDR3 length: 14 amino acids. CDR3 nucleotide sequence: TGTGCCAGTAGTGACCCGGGCTGGGATTCACCCCTCCACTTT. Translating gives CASSDPGWDSPLHF. The complete variable domain, with remaining parts taken from reference TRBV19 and TRBJ1-6, reads DGGITQSPKYLFRKEGQNVTLSCEQNLNHDAMYWYRQDPGQGLRLIYYSQIVNDFQKGDIAEGYSVSREKKESFPLTVTSAQKNPTAFYLCASSDPGWDSPLHFGNGTRLTVT.